These 3 T cell receptor beta chains were all obtained from the same sample, sequenced in a study of blood T cell repertoires in COVID-19. The data were produced by immunoSEQ multiplex PCR, yet TCRdb's version contains in-frame clones alone and is incomplete. This table holds about 670,000 clones, 80% to 90% found once. Sequenced sample: peripheral blood. All receptors derive from a young woman with acute or convalescent COVID-19.

The chain links TRBV6-6 to TRBJ1-6; the match to TRBD1 covers 8 bases. Germline CDR1 reads MNHNY; CDR2 reads SVGAGI (reference sequence). V lost 0 bases to trimming and J lost 10 bases; unmatched junction nucleotides: 5. The CDR3 is 15 residues long. The CDR3 here is CASSYSFDRGSPLHF. CDR3 DNA sequence: TGTGCCAGCAGTTACTCCTTTGACAGGGGATCACCCCTCCACTTT.

The chain has TRBV5-8 and TRBJ1-5; the D is unclear. The germline V gene encodes CDR1 SGHTS and CDR2 YDEGEE. The CDR3 runs to 14 residues. V was cut by 2 bases and J by 7 bases, with 13 bases left in between. CDR3 DNA sequence: TGTGCCAGCAGCTTAAGATCCTCGGGGCAGCCCCAGCATTTT. It is translated as CASSLRSSGQPQHF.

The rearrangement uses TRBV6-1 and TRBJ1-1, with a tentative D call TRBD1 (6 bases). Trimming pared 1 base from V and 4 bases from J, leaving 25 bases between. CDR1 is MNHNS, CDR2 SASEGT, per germline. CDR3 length equals 19 residues. The CDR3 nucleotides are TGTGCCAGCAGTGAAGTTTGGGGGCAGGGCAGGGGACTAACCACTGAAGCTTTCTTT. Translated: CASSEVWGQGRGLTTEAFF.